Detailed here is one TCR beta chain. Its antigen remains unidentified. No much larger clonotype is one base removed from it; base qualities were not supplied. The sample belongs to a study of blood T cell repertoires in COVID-19 (TCRdb year 2020). Background on the whole study: Collaborator samples came from the United States, Italy and Spain and covered acute and convalescent phases of COVID-19. Where available, HLA class I and class II types were obtained from metadata supplied by the sample provider rather than from assay-based typing. A freely available public database, intended as a resource for researchers studying the immune response to SARS-CoV-2, is where the repertoires were released. The material from the prospective study consisted of cDNA or gDNA derived from T cells, B-cell-depleted T cells, or PBMCs. The dataset comprised deeply sampled blood TCRbeta repertoires from subjects exposed to, actively infected with, or recovered from COVID-19. Samples came from the ongoing ImmuneRACE study (first 160 participants) plus 1,254 subjects from 6 global collaborators. The sample metadata nearly always contained a de-identified subject ID, COVID-19 status, age in years and sex. Paper-wide results and their limitations: How much clinical and demographic metadata was included differed by source and by participant, and the metadata was provided uncurated.

The immunoSEQ Assay, a bias-controlled multiplex PCR, was used to amplify TCRbeta CDR3 regions from genomic DNA. Processing in the source paper ran as follows. The number of nucleated cells in each sample was estimated from the amplification of reference gene primers within the assay. Sequence reads were collapsed and filtered to measure the absolute abundance of every unique TCRbeta CDR3 rearrangement. For each sample, productive Simpson clonality was calculated as the square root of Simpson's diversity index across productive rearrangements. TCRdb stores this immuneACCESS table with in-frame sequences only. Part of the clones is absent; in the studies checked, under half of the shortfall reflects unresolved V genes, and no reason is known for the rest. D and trimming were read from the DNA, whereas the V and J calls and clone size are those reported in that table. The sample data list 200,000 to 300,000 clones, and around nine tenths of these were observed just once. The ten largest clones take up under 9% of the sample.

CDR1 SGHRS and CDR2 YFSETQ are derived from the germline V gene. The CDR3 spans 20 residues, from the cysteine through the phenylalanine. The DNA shown is the 60-base CDR3, in frame from base 1. V has 0 bases trimmed and J has 1 base trimmed; junction bases matching no gene number 8. Collaborating institutions collected whole blood in K2EDTA tubes following their own protocols. For TCRbeta analysis, collaborators shipped samples as frozen whole blood, isolated PBMCs, or DNA extracted from either of those sample types. Sequenced material: peripheral blood. The sequence was collected from a woman aged 70-85 years with active or convalescent COVID-19. The sequence joins TRBV5-1 to TRBJ2-1; 15 bases in the middle match TRBD2. The CDR3 has the sequence CASSLAVGLAGGRSYNEQFF. In nucleotides, the sequence is TGCGCCAGCAGCTTGGCCGTAGGACTAGCGGGGGGGAGGTCCTACAATGAGCAGTTCTTC.